This passage covers 21 T cell receptor beta chains from one sample sequenced in a study of cytomegalovirus exposure and HLA in healthy donors. Use of 60 Vbeta and 13 Jbeta primers characterized the PCR. Clones were sequenced by immunoSEQ multiplex PCR, and TCRdb holds only the in-frame ones, with some missing. The sample includes about 130,000 clones. What was sequenced was PBMCs. The receptors stem from a man younger than 30 in good health and CMV-seronegative.

This chain links TRBV10-3 with TRBJ1-2, with 7 positions matching TRBD1. This CDR3 comprises 15 residues. CDR1 is ENHRY and CDR2 is SYGVKD in the germline V gene. V shed 4 bases and J 4 bases; nucleotides not matched to a gene: 9. The CDR3 DNA follows: TGTGCCATCAGTGGATCTGGACAGGTTAGCTATGGCTACACCTTC. Translated: CAISGSGQVSYGYTF.

This rearrangement joins TRBV29-1 to TRBJ2-7; D may be TRBD1 (5 bases). The germline V and J ends were trimmed by 6 bases and 3 bases, with 15 bases remaining between them. The CDR3 consists of 13 residues. CDR1 and CDR2 from the germline V gene are SQVTM and ANQGSEA. The DNA of the CDR3 is TGCAGCGTAATCACACAGGCCAGCTACGAGCAGTACTTC. It codes for CSVITQASYEQYF.

V and J are TRBV29-1 and TRBJ2-7, with TRBD1 identical over 8 bases. V lost 4 bases to trimming and J lost 2 bases; unmatched junction nucleotides: 16. CDR1 is SQVTM and CDR2 is ANQGSEA in the germline V gene. CDR3 length equals 17 residues. CDR3 bases: TGCAGCGTTGTAGAATCAGGGGGCTCCCTTCCTCCCTACGAGCAGTACTTC. Amino acid sequence: CSVVESGGSLPPYEQYF.

The chain employs TRBV29-1 and TRBJ1-1; the D is unclear. The ends were cut back, 6 bases at V and 0 bases at J, with 17 bases in the middle. The V gene's germline CDR1 is SQVTM and CDR2 ANQGSEA. CDR3 length: 15 amino acids. CDR3: CSVDEGGRMNTEAFF. In nucleotides, the CDR3 is TGCAGCGTAGATGAAGGAGGCCGAATGAACACTGAAGCTTTCTTT.

Of note for this clone: The identical CDR3 is also encoded by other nucleotide sequences in the sample. This chain uses TRBV6-5 with TRBJ1-2; TRBD1 agrees at 7 bases. CDR3 length: 15 amino acids. Germline V gene data show CDR1 as MNHEY and CDR2 as SVGAGI. The V gene end was trimmed by 5 bases and the J gene end by 10 bases; junction bases not matched to a gene: 16. CDR3 in DNA: TGTGCCAGCAGTGTAACGACAGGGCCACCTAAGGTCTACACCTTC. It encodes CASSVTTGPPKVYTF.

The CDR3 DNA reads as TGCACCAGCAGCCAAGTCGACCGCGGGAGGGAATTCCTAATGAACACTGAAGCTTTCTTT. Amino acids: CTSSQVDRGREFLMNTEAFF. J is TRBJ1-1 and V is TRBV1. TRBV1 is an annotated pseudogene. This CDR3 region has 20 residues.

The chain joins TRBV11-3 to TRBJ2-7; 9 nucleotides match TRBD1. After removal of 6 bases from V and 5 bases from J, the junction contained 11 bases not matched to a gene. This CDR3 is 15 amino acids long. Germline values: CDR1 SGHNT, CDR2 YENEEA. In nucleotides, the CDR3 is TGTGCCAGCAGTCTAGGACAGGGGCTCGGGAACGAGCAGTACTTC. Translated: CASSLGQGLGNEQYF.

The J gene is TRBJ2-7, the V gene TRBV9, with no clear D. V lost 0 bases to trimming and J lost 0 bases, with 7 bases between them. CDR3 length: 14 amino acids. The germline V gene encodes CDR1 SGDLS and CDR2 YYNGEE. The CDR3 loop is CASSVGESSYEQYF. Written as DNA, the CDR3 is TGTGCCAGCAGCGTAGGAGAAAGCTCCTACGAGCAGTACTTC.

CDR3 sequence: CASSLAAGEETQYF. The CDR3 DNA is TGCGCCAGCAGCTTGGCTGCGGGAGAGGAGACCCAGTACTTC. The chain combines TRBV5-1 with TRBJ2-5, with 7 positions matching TRBD2. CDR1 is SGHRS, CDR2 YFSETQ, per germline. The CDR3 spans 14 residues. V was clipped by 0 bases and J by 5 bases; unmatched bases: 4.

The rearrangement joins TRBV11-2 to TRBJ1-1; 9 bases agree with TRBD1. CDR3 length: 16 residues. From germline, CDR1 is SGHAT and CDR2 FQNNGV. J was trimmed by 0 bases and V by 3 bases; bases with no gene match: 5. The CDR3 DNA reads as TGTGCCAGCAGCTTCTGGGGACAGGGATTGAACACTGAAGCTTTCTTT. This sequence encodes CASSFWGQGLNTEAFF.

CDR3 in DNA: TGCAGCGTTGCAGGACTAGCGGGATCAATCTACGAGCAGTACTTC. It translates to CSVAGLAGSIYEQYF. V and J are TRBV29-1 and TRBJ2-7; 12 bases align to TRBD2. Germline CDR1 is SQVTM and CDR2 is ANQGSEA. This CDR3 comprises 15 residues. Germline trimming cut 4 bases from V and 3 bases from J; bases unmatched to any gene: 7.

This chain connects TRBV30 to TRBJ1-2; the D gene is possibly TRBD1 (5 bases). CDR3 length equals 14 residues. V dropped 3 bases and J dropped 7 bases, with 18 bases sitting between them. Germline assignment: CDR1 GTSNPN and CDR2 SVGIG (reference sequence). This chain's CDR3 is CAWRGPNTRGGYTF. As DNA, the CDR3 is TGTGCCTGGAGGGGGCCCAACACCAGAGGTGGCTACACCTTC.

The chain is built from TRBV7-8 and TRBJ2-3, with 7 bases matching TRBD2. Unmatched junction bases numbered 9, after V lost 3 bases and J lost 6 bases. Looked up from germline, CDR1 is SGHVS and CDR2 is FQNEAQ. The CDR3 has 15 residues. This CDR3 reads CASSFPGTIPDTQYF. The CDR3 DNA reads TGTGCCAGCAGCTTCCCCGGGACTATCCCCGATACGCAGTATTTT.

V usage is TRBV27 and J usage is TRBJ2-7, with 9 bases that match TRBD1. The CDR3 is 15 residues long. Germline loops: CDR1 MNHEY, CDR2 SMNVEV (reference sequence). V gave up 5 bases and J gave up 0 bases; unmatched junction bases: 5. The CDR3 reads CASSRQTGGSYEQYF. CDR3 bases: TGTGCCAGCAGTCGTCAGACAGGGGGCTCCTACGAGCAGTACTTC.

The chain combines TRBV10-1 with TRBJ1-1, with no clear D. The CDR3 runs 16 residues. Germline V gene sequence: CDR1 WNHNN, CDR2 SYGVQD (reference sequence). Trimming removed 3 bases from V and 0 bases from J, with 14 bases in between. CDR3 nucleotides: TGCGCCAGCAGTGATCATCGAAAGACAATGAACACTGAAGCTTTCTTT. As protein: CASSDHRKTMNTEAFF.

The CDR3 is CASSHQRALYNEQFF. DNA for the CDR3: TGCGCCAGCAGCCATCAGCGGGCCCTCTACAATGAGCAGTTCTTC. The V and J genes are TRBV4-1 and TRBJ2-1; TRBD2 is a possible D gene (6 bases). With 3 bases removed from V and 3 bases from J, the gap between germline ends came to 12 bases. The V gene's germline CDR1 is MGHRA and CDR2 YSYEKL. CDR3 length: 15 residues.

This chain joins TRBV6-4 and TRBJ2-2; 7 positions agree with TRBD1. There are 15 residues in the CDR3. J lost 3 bases, V lost 6 bases, and 7 bases had no gene match. Germline assignment: CDR1 MRHNA and CDR2 SNTAGT. The CDR3 DNA reads TGTGCCAGCAGCTCCGGACAGGACCACACCGGGGAGCTGTTTTTT. Amino acids: CASSSGQDHTGELFF.

This chain links TRBV30 with TRBJ2-1; maybe TRBD1 (6 bases). The CDR3 runs 13 residues. V was shortened by 4 bases and J by 2 bases, with 9 bases between the two germline ends. Germline CDR1 GTSNPN, CDR2 SVGIG (reference sequence). CDR3 region: CAWNRVTYNEQFF. In nucleotides, the CDR3 is TGTGCCTGGAACAGGGTTACCTACAATGAGCAGTTCTTC.

The gene calls are TRBV19 and TRBJ1-1; D gene unclear. V was clipped by 5 bases and J by 1 base, with 5 bases between them. The CDR3 contains 12 residues. CDR1 LNHDA and CDR2 SQIVND come from the germline V gene (reference sequence). The DNA of the CDR3 is TGTGCCAGTAGTCGGTGGAACACTGAAGCTTTCTTT. Amino acids: CASSRWNTEAFF.

V is TRBV19 and J is TRBJ2-7; 14 bases are a match to TRBD2. The trim removed 5 bases at V and 2 bases at J, leaving 8 bases unmatched. This CDR3 region has 17 residues. In germline, CDR1 is LNHDA, CDR2 SQIVND (reference sequence). The CDR3 loop reads CASSLGTSGSPPYEQYF. The CDR3, as DNA: TGTGCCAGTAGTCTTGGGACTAGCGGGAGTCCCCCCTACGAGCAGTACTTC.

This chain connects TRBV14 to TRBJ1-1; the match to TRBD1 covers 10 bases. V was clipped by 4 bases and J by 4 bases; unmatched bases: 12. Per the germline V gene, CDR1 is SGHDN and CDR2 is FVKESK. The CDR3 extends over 17 amino acids. The CDR3 here is CASSLSRDRGWSTEAFF. In DNA form, the CDR3 reads TGTGCCAGCAGCCTGTCCCGGGACAGGGGTTGGTCCACTGAAGCTTTCTTT.